The rows below give T cell receptor beta chains drawn from one sample of a study of T-cell reconstitution after alpha-beta-depleted transplantation in children. MiXCR, run by TCRdb on the PCR reads, gives a single entry per CDR3 protein. The repertoire consists of roughly 200,000 distinct CDR3 sequences, with approximately 6.8% occurring once and the leading ten covering about 2.9%. The sample consisted of PBMCs from the stem cell graft donor, taken from the stem cell graft. The origin of the receptors is a human donor who donated a stem cell graft to a child with Wiskott-Aldrich syndrome. The CDR3 runs from the conserved cysteine through the conserved F or W. A D gene is named only where the DNA matches it firmly. Not every row has a clone size; where given, it reads once, few, many or a size class.

j_call v_call d_call clone_size cdr3_nt cdr3_aa
TRBJ2-5 TRBV20-1 TRBD2 many TGCAGTGCTAGAGCGGGAGGGCCATGGGAGACCCAGTACTTC CSARAGGPWETQYF
TRBJ2-2 TRBV15 TRBD2 NA TGTGCCACCAGCAGAGATCCCGGCGGGGGGACAACCGGGGAGCTGTTTTTT CATSRDPGGGTTGELFF
TRBJ2-1 TRBV12-3/TRBV12-4 NA many TGTGCCAGCAGTTTGCTGACGACTAGCAATGAGCAGTTCTTC CASSLLTTSNEQFF
TRBJ2-7 TRBV5-1 NA NA TGCGCCAGCAGCTTGGGCGGGGTGTTCGACGAGCAGTACTTC CASSLGGVFDEQYF
TRBJ2-2 TRBV5-1 NA many TGCGCCAGCAGCGCCCACAGGATCTCCGGGGAGCTGTTTTTT CASSAHRISGELFF
TRBJ1-1 TRBV9 TRBD1 many TGTGCCAGCAGCACCTCCCAGAATCCGGACAGGTGGAACACTGAAGCTTTCTTT CASSTSQNPDRWNTEAFF
TRBJ2-2 TRBV7-2 TRBD1 many TGTGCCAGCAGCCGGGACAGGGCAACCCTAACCGGGGAGCTGTTTTTT CASSRDRATLTGELFF
TRBJ2-7 TRBV27 TRBD1 NA TGTGCCAGCAGTTTATCGCTAGGACAGGGAACTTACGAGCAGTACTTC CASSLSLGQGTYEQYF
TRBJ2-2 TRBV24-1 NA many TGTGCCACCAGTGATTTCAGGCTCACCGGGGAGCTGTTTTTT CATSDFRLTGELFF
TRBJ2-2 TRBV6-1 TRBD2 many TGTGCCAGCCATCCTCCGCGGGGGACCGGGGAGCTGTTTTTT CASHPPRGTGELFF
TRBJ2-1 TRBV7-7 NA few TGTGCCAGCAGCTTTAAATGGGGGCCCCTCAATGAGCAGTTCTTC CASSFKWGPLNEQFF
TRBJ2-5 TRBV5-1 NA few TGCGCCAGCTCGGGTCGGGCCCAAGAGACCCAGTACTTC CASSGRAQETQYF
TRBJ2-4 TRBV9 TRBD2 many TGTGCCAGCAGTCCTGGAGCGGGAGAGGGAACCAAAAACATTCAGTACTTC CASSPGAGEGTKNIQYF
TRBJ2-7 TRBV6-2/TRBV6-3 NA many TGTGCCAGCGAGAGTCGGACGGGCTCCTACGAGCAGTACTTC CASESRTGSYEQYF
TRBJ2-3 TRBV12-3/TRBV12-4 NA many TGTGCCAGCAGAAACCGGGAAATTAGCACAGATACGCAGTATTTT CASRNREISTDTQYF
TRBJ2-1 TRBV6-2/TRBV6-3 NA many TGTGCCAGCAGTTACTCCCCAGCGAGCGGCCTATACAATGAGCAGTTCTTC CASSYSPASGLYNEQFF
TRBJ1-2 TRBV27 NA NA TGTGCCAGCAGTTTACAACCCAAGGCCCAGCTCTATGGCTACACCTTC CASSLQPKAQLYGYTF
TRBJ2-5 TRBV2 NA NA TGTGCCAGCAGTGAGGGGACAAGGGACTGGGGGACCCAGTACTTC CASSEGTRDWGTQYF
TRBJ1-1 TRBV5-1 NA many TGCGCCAGCAGCGATAGAAGGGGAGGGAGCACTGAAGCTTTCTTT CASSDRRGGSTEAFF
TRBJ2-5 TRBV6-2/TRBV6-3 NA many TGTGCCAGCAGTTACTCAGCGACAGAGTACCAAGAGACCCAGTACTTC CASSYSATEYQETQYF
TRBJ1-5 TRBV6-5 TRBD1 many TGTGCCAGCAGTTACCCAGGGGGTCATAATCAGCCCCAGCATTTT CASSYPGGHNQPQHF
TRBJ1-6 TRBV12-3/TRBV12-4 NA few TGTGCCAGCAGTTTATGGCCCCTAGATTCACCCCTCCACTTT CASSLWPLDSPLHF
TRBJ2-7 TRBV7-8 TRBD2 many TGTGCCAGCAGTTTCTCCGGGACTAGCCGACGCATACAACCCTACGAGCAGTACTTC CASSFSGTSRRIQPYEQYF
TRBJ2-7 TRBV3-1 NA NA TGTGCCAGCTGCCACTTCTACGAGCAGTACTTC CASCHFYEQYF
TRBJ2-7 TRBV7-6 NA large TGTGCCAGCAGCTTAAGGACAGATCCCTACGAGCAGTACTTC CASSLRTDPYEQYF
TRBJ1-1 TRBV5-1 TRBD1 many TGCGCCAGCAGCTTGAGACAGGGGGATTATGAAGCTTTCTTT CASSLRQGDYEAFF
TRBJ2-5 TRBV10-3 TRBD2 NA TGTGCCATCAGTGAGTCTGGCGGGAGGTACCAGACCCAGTACTTC CAISESGGRYQTQYF
TRBJ2-3 TRBV20-1 NA many TGCAGTGCTAGAGTTGGGGGGGGGCCAGATACGCAGTATTTT CSARVGGGPDTQYF